Listed below are T cell receptor beta chains from one sample, sequenced in a study of long-term antiretroviral therapy in people with HIV. Method: immunoSEQ multiplex PCR; TCRdb's copy keeps in-frame clones and lacks some. The table includes roughly 33,000 clones, over 70% detected once. The sample in question was unsorted PBMCs, obtained 3.1 years after starting antiretroviral therapy. Source of these receptors: a woman aged 50 to 60 with HIV. The CDR3 runs from the conserved cysteine through the conserved F or W. A D gene is named only where the DNA matches it firmly. Clone size is given for some rows only: seen once, a few or many times, or a class if the clone is expanded.

clone_size	v_call	j_call	d_call	cdr3_aa	cdr3_nt
NA	TRBV18	TRBJ1-3	NA	CASSRTPLPGNTIYF	TGTGCCAGCTCACGAACCCCTCTACCTGGAAACACCATATATTTT
NA	TRBV11-2	TRBJ1-1	NA	CASSLLSRTPSEAFF	TGTGCCAGCAGCTTACTCTCCCGGACGCCCAGTGAAGCTTTCTTT
NA	TRBV4-1	TRBJ2-1	TRBD2	CASSVEGRGGYEQFF	TGCGCCAGCAGCGTCGAGGGGCGGGGGGGATATGAGCAGTTCTTC
NA	TRBV29-1	TRBJ1-2	NA	CTPLVDNHPNGYTF	TGCACCCCGCTGGTTGATAATCATCCTAATGGCTACACCTTC
NA	TRBV4-1	TRBJ1-5	NA	CASSQTPVPQGQPQHF	TGCGCCAGCAGCCAGACCCCGGTGCCCCAGGGACAGCCCCAGCATTTT
NA	TRBV11-2	TRBJ1-2	NA	CASSFPHGVGLSYGYTF	TGTGCCAGCAGCTTTCCCCACGGAGTCGGTCTAAGCTATGGCTACACCTTC
once	TRBV18	TRBJ2-1	NA	CASSLEGTGYNEQFF	TGTGCCAGCTCACTAGAGGGTACCGGCTACAATGAGCAGTTCTTC
few	TRBV5-1	TRBJ1-1	NA	CASSILRMMNTEAFF	TGCGCCAGCAGCATCCTACGGATGATGAACACTGAAGCTTTCTTT
NA	TRBV7-9	TRBJ2-5	NA	CASSIMRETQYF	TGTGCCAGCAGTATAATGCGGGAGACCCAGTACTTC
few	TRBV12-5	TRBJ2-3	NA	CASGNDPYTDTQYF	TGTGCTAGTGGCAACGACCCCTACACAGATACGCAGTATTTT
NA	TRBV2	TRBJ1-5	NA	CASGGGRSNQPQHF	TGTGCCAGTGGTGGGGGACGAAGCAATCAGCCCCAGCATTTT
NA	TRBV9	TRBJ1-3	TRBD1	CASRSQGAGGNTIYF	TGTGCCAGCAGGTCACAGGGGGCAGGAGGAAACACCATATATTTT